The 19 T cell receptor beta chains presented below share a single source sample, sequenced in a study of shared clonotypes between healthy human individuals (dated by TCRdb to 2019 to 2021). Libraries came from the immunoSEQ multiplex PCR assay. The clones in this table, taken by TCRdb from immuneACCESS, are in-frame only. Not every clone is retained; where verified, under half of the shortfall comes from an unresolved V gene, and the cause of the rest is unknown. The table for this sample lists around 1.4 million clones; roughly 98.5% of them were counted only once. The ten largest clones add up to roughly 0.35% of the sample. The sequencing input was naive CD4+ T cells sorted from blood. According to the study, the label for this sample's cell subset or site signals: CD45RA+ positively selected. These receptors were obtained from a man aged 25 to 40 in good health.

This chain uses TRBV7-9 with TRBJ2-2; D unresolved. Germline V gene lookup returns CDR1 SEHNR and CDR2 FQNEAQ (reference sequence). Trimming cost V 5 bases and J 1 base, with 5 bases left between them. This CDR3 has 13 residues. The CDR3 nucleotides are TGTGCCAGCAGCCGGTTGAACACCGGGGAGCTGTTTTTT. Translated, it gives CASSRLNTGELFF. The full variable domain, its missing parts supplied by reference TRBV7-9 and TRBJ2-2, is DTGVSQNPRHKITKRGQNVTFRCDPISEHNRLYWYRQTLGQGPEFLTYFQNEAQLEKSRLLSDRFSAERPKGSFSTLEIQRTEQGDSAMYLCASSRLNTGELFFGEGSRLTVL.

The chain recombines TRBV7-3 with TRBJ1-4; no firm D call. V gave up 1 base and J gave up 6 bases, with 6 bases separating them. This CDR3 spans 13 amino acids. Germline CDR1 and CDR2: SGHTA and FQGTGA. The CDR3 nucleotides are TGTGCCAGCAGCTTAAGCAGATATGAAAAACTGTTTTTT. Protein: CASSLSRYEKLFF.

The V and J genes are TRBV4-1 and TRBJ1-4; a weak D match, TRBD1 (5 bases). The CDR3 is made up of 16 amino acids. The V gene lost 5 bases and the J gene lost 0 bases, with 13 bases spanning the gap. The V gene's germline CDR1 is MGHRA and CDR2 YSYEKL. In nucleotides, the CDR3 is TGCGCCAGCAGCTTCAGGGCCGGAACAACTAATGAAAAACTGTTTTTT. Protein product: CASSFRAGTTNEKLFF.

The genes are TRBV5-1 and TRBJ2-7; 7 nucleotides align to TRBD1. Germline-derived CDR1 and CDR2 are SGHRS and YFSETQ. Germline trimming cut 1 base from V and 2 bases from J; bases unmatched to any gene: 6. The CDR3 length is 15 residues. The CDR3 coding sequence is TGCGCCAGCAGCTTGTATGGGACAGAAACCTACGAGCAGTACTTC. Translating gives CASSLYGTETYEQYF.

The chain links TRBV6-5 to TRBJ1-2, with a weak D call TRBD1 (6 bases). Germline V gene sequence: CDR1 MNHEY, CDR2 SVGAGI. V lost 6 bases, J lost 3 bases, and 11 bases lay in between. The CDR3 has 13 amino acids. DNA of the CDR3: TGTGCCAGCAGGTCCTCAGGGGACTATGGCTACACCTTC. This gives the protein CASRSSGDYGYTF.

The chain employs TRBV19 and TRBJ2-2; D call uncertain. Per germline, CDR1 LNHDA and CDR2 SQIVND (reference sequence). The CDR3 totals 14 residues. The V gene lost 6 bases and the J gene lost 3 bases, with 11 bases spanning the gap. As DNA, the CDR3 is TGTGCCAGTAGCAACCTACTCGACACCGGGGAGCTGTTTTTT. It yields the protein CASSNLLDTGELFF.

The chain recombines TRBV29-1 with TRBJ2-1; TRBD2 agrees at 7 bases. After removal of 2 bases from V and 4 bases from J, the junction contained 5 bases not matched to a gene. There are 14 residues in the CDR3. The germline V gene has CDR1 SQVTM and CDR2 ANQGSEA. The CDR3 bases are TGCAGCGTTGAAAGGACTAGTGAGTACAATGAGCAGTTCTTC. Its translation is CSVERTSEYNEQFF.

The chain carries TRBV6-6 and TRBJ1-2; possible D gene TRBD1, 5 bases. Germline CDR1 reads MNHNY; CDR2 reads SVGAGI (reference sequence). Trimming took 6 bases from V and 8 from J, leaving 16 bases between them. CDR3 size: 13 residues. The CDR3 DNA reads TGTGCCAGCAGCCCGAGGGACCCGGGCGGCTACACCTTC. It is translated as CASSPRDPGGYTF.

The chain couples TRBV11-2 to TRBJ2-5; D is ambiguous. This CDR3 has 13 amino acids. Germline CDR1 and CDR2: SGHAT and FQNNGV. The germline V and J ends were trimmed by 3 bases and 2 bases, with 7 bases remaining between them. The CDR3: CASSFGQQETQYF. CDR3 nucleotide sequence: TGTGCCAGCAGCTTTGGCCAGCAAGAGACCCAGTACTTC.

The chain recombines TRBV5-6 with TRBJ2-5; 7 nucleotides match TRBD1. V shed 1 base and J 5 bases; nucleotides not matched to a gene: 8. Germline V gene data show CDR1 as SGHDT and CDR2 as YYEEEE. The CDR3 consists of 15 residues. The CDR3 reads CASSLTPTGIETQYF. The CDR3 nucleotides read TGTGCCAGCAGCTTGACCCCGACAGGGATCGAGACCCAGTACTTC.

This chain uses TRBV25-1 with TRBJ2-4; D possibly uses TRBD1 or TRBD2 (5 bases each). Deletions cut 1 base from V and 1 base from J, with 11 bases between. Per germline, CDR1 MGHDK and CDR2 SYGVNS. This CDR3 is 16 amino acids long. The CDR3 loop is CASSESGRGAKNIQYF. CDR3 coding DNA: TGTGCCAGCAGTGAATCAGGGCGCGGGGCCAAAAACATTCAGTACTTC. Full variable domain (rest looked up from reference TRBV25-1 and TRBJ2-4): EADIYQTPRYLVIGTGKKITLECSQTMGHDKMYWYQQDPGMELHLIHYSYGVNSTEKGDLSSESTVSRIRTEHFPLTLESARPSHTSQYLCASSESGRGAKNIQYFGAGTRLSVL.

The CDR3 nucleotides are TGTGCCAGCAGCTTGGATAGCGGGGCAGCGCAGTATTTT. Its translation is CASSLDSGAAQYF. The rearrangement joins TRBV11-3 to TRBJ2-3, with TRBD2 identical over 8 bases. The CDR3 is made up of 13 amino acids. The V gene's germline CDR1 is SGHNT and CDR2 YENEEA. V shed 3 bases, J shed 10 bases, and the junction held 6 bases outside the gene matches.

As regards this clone: Within the sample, other DNA sequences also encode this same CDR3. The chain joins TRBV2 to TRBJ2-5; D ambiguous. Trimming removed 4 bases at V and 0 bases at J, with 9 bases between. Germline V gives CDR1 SNHLY, CDR2 FYNNEI. The CDR3 length is 14 residues. The CDR3 DNA is TGTGCCAGCAGTGTCGGGCAGTACCAAGAGACCCAGTACTTC. Its translation: CASSVGQYQETQYF.

The V gene is TRBV18, the J gene TRBJ2-3; maybe TRBD1 (5 bases). The CDR3 spans 15 residues. The germline V and J ends were trimmed by 5 bases and 3 bases, with 15 bases remaining between them. Germline-derived CDR1 and CDR2 are KGHSH and LQKENI. The CDR3 reads CASSSTGSGTDTQYF. The CDR3 bases are TGTGCCAGCTCATCCACAGGTTCCGGGACAGATACGCAGTATTTT.

V gene TRBV10-3 combines with J gene TRBJ2-3, with a weak D call TRBD2 (6 bases). The CDR3 covers 15 residues. Between the trimmed V and J ends, which lost 4 bases and 4 bases, there was a span of 15 bases. Germline CDR1 is ENHRY and CDR2 is SYGVKD. The CDR3 spells CAISGVASAADTQYF. DNA for the CDR3: TGTGCCATCAGTGGTGTGGCTAGCGCGGCAGATACGCAGTATTTT.

The rearrangement links TRBV11-2 to TRBJ1-1, with 8 bases matching TRBD1. Germline V gene lookup returns CDR1 SGHAT and CDR2 FQNNGV. Trimming at V came to 5 bases and at J to 3 bases, leaving 5 bases not matched to a gene. CDR3 length: 14 amino acids. In DNA form, the CDR3 reads TGTGCCAGCAGCGTCAGGGGGCGCGACACTGAAGCTTTCTTT. It encodes CASSVRGRDTEAFF.

The chain recombines TRBV4-1 with TRBJ1-2; D is ambiguous. Germline V gives CDR1 MGHRA, CDR2 YSYEKL. The V end was cut by 0 bases, the J end by 2 bases, with 10 bases between. The CDR3 length is 15 residues. Written as DNA, the CDR3 is TGCGCCAGCAGCCAAGATTGGTCAGTCAACTATGGCTACACCTTC. Protein product: CASSQDWSVNYGYTF.

This clone has a single count. This rearrangement joins TRBV21-1 to TRBJ1-4. TRBV21-1 is flagged as a pseudogene. This CDR3 has 14 residues. Written as DNA, the CDR3 is TGTGCCAGCCATCTTCCTGCAACTAATGAAAAACTGTTTTTT. Protein: CASHLPATNEKLFF.

The chain carries TRBV6-6 and TRBJ2-7, with 12 positions matching TRBD2. Germline CDR1 MNHNY, CDR2 SVGAGI (reference sequence). This CDR3 comprises 16 residues. V was clipped by 0 bases and J by 1 base; unmatched bases: 1. As DNA, the CDR3 is TGTGCCAGCAGTTACTCGACTAGCGGGAGATCCTACGAGCAGTACTTC. This encodes CASSYSTSGRSYEQYF.